The entry that follows covers one TCR beta chain sequence. The target of this receptor is not known. Base qualities are not provided; no much larger clone lies one nucleotide away. Using the deep immunoSEQ assay, multiplex PCR amplified TCR CDR3 regions from genomic DNA. Genomic DNA extracted from each cell subset was distributed evenly over all wells of several immunoSEQ 96-well plates, and each plate served as one replicate. For sorted subsets, roughly 200 ng of genomic DNA, equivalent to around 31,000 T cell genomes, went into each replicate PCR. The purified libraries were quantified using a Qubit 3.0 fluorometer, sized with a Bioanalyzer 2100, and then quantified again using the KAPA Library Quantification kit. Every immunoSEQ 96-well plate was sequenced on a dedicated single-read 150-cycle Illumina NextSeq 550 flow cell. In the original analysis: Because the immunoSEQ output included only junctional sequences and no quality scores, the filtering could not be the same as the filtering used for full-length reads. To assign V/J genes and CDR3, sequences were annotated using PyIR, a Python wrapper for IgBLAST v1.9, with IMGT germline references. Reads were removed for weak V/J assignments (E-value above 1e-6), missing CDR3, stop codons, out-of-frame junctions, or ambiguous translated residues. V3J clonotypes were defined as sequences sharing an identical inferred V gene, J gene, and CDR3 amino acid sequence. Percentage overlap between repertoires was computed as shared unique clonotypes divided by the size of the smaller repertoire. Three approaches were used to assess repertoire richness: RTK rarefaction, the Chao1 estimator, and Recon v2.1 estimates of unobserved clonotypes. For all TCRbeta clonotypes obtained by the gDNA method from a handful of donors, generation probabilities were computed with OLGA. Here the immuneACCESS table is served through TCRdb, limited to in-frame sequences with V and J called. Missing clones are a known gap in these copies; in checked studies unresolved V genes cover under half, and the rest lacks a known reason. Clone size and the V and J calls come from that table; the DNA yielded D and trimming. This sample lists over a million clones; 75% were detected once. Over 1.3% of the sample is held by the ten biggest clonotypes.

This specimen belongs to a study of shared clonotypes between healthy human individuals (dated by TCRdb to 2020 to 2021). Broadly, across the study: A few men and a couple of women, aged 18 to 49 years, made up the cohort. To estimate repertoire size and how much clonotype sharing occurs between individuals, the study deeply sequenced the blood TCR repertoires of about five healthy adults. For each donor, CD4 naive and CD4 memory were each run on three plates, CD8 naive on two plates, and CD8 memory on one plate. Each donor's leukapheresis produced roughly between roughly 0.9 and 9 billion PBMCs. Different laboratories and diverse techniques were used to prepare libraries and sequence TCR repertoires, to increase sequencing depth and limit assay-specific biases. Overall study results and their limits: Only blood was sampled, and tissue TCR repertoires likely differ from those in blood. Naive subsets generally had larger estimated clonotype richness than memory subsets did. Higher generation probabilities were observed for clonotypes shared by all four sorted-subset donors than for non-shared clonotypes. Rarefaction of sorted-subset datasets indicated incomplete sequencing despite the large sequencing depth. Across a few donors, around 5% of naive CD4, roughly 3.3% of naive CD8, under 2.5% of memory CD4, and over 0.35% of memory CD8 clonotypes were shared. Because the study included a small number of donors, the genetic and exposure-history diversity represented was limited. Pairwise subsampling indicated that sequencing depth was expected to affect the degree of clonotype sharing among donors.

The donors were healthy, HIV-negative adults who had no recently reported acute infections or vaccinations. Only Caucasian adults living in Nashville, Tennessee, USA were represented among the donors. CD4+ T cells were enriched by magnetic negative selection, after which naive cells were positively selected on CD45RA and the negative fraction was taken as the memory subset. Blood was obtained by leukapheresis, after which PBMCs were separated by Ficoll-Histopaque density gradient centrifugation and cryopreserved in liquid nitrogen vapor phase. Analytical flow cytometry was used to check the purity and quantity of each magnetically sorted T cell population. Genomic DNA was isolated from every sorted fraction and measured by UV absorbance on a Nanodrop 2000c. There are 18 amino acids in the CDR3, from cysteine to phenylalanine inclusive. The sequence is cut down to CDR3 DNA, 54 bases in frame from base 1. CDR1 and CDR2 are drawn from the germline V gene (reference sequence): GTSNPN, SVGIG. For this chain, trimming is 1 base at the V end and 4 bases at the J end, and the number of junction bases without a gene match is 13.

The material sequenced was memory CD4+ T cells sorted from blood. Read against the paper, the sample's cell subset or site label means: CD45RA-negative fraction. This chain joins TRBV30 to TRBJ2-1; 10 central nucleotides agree with TRBD2. This receptor was taken from a young man in good health. This receptor carries the CDR3 CAWSAGTSVYIFYNEQFF. The DNA reads as follows: TGTGCCTGGAGTGCCGGGACTAGCGTCTATATTTTTTACAATGAGCAGTTCTTC.